The 17 T cell receptor beta chains listed next were all sequenced from one sample in a study of human thymus T cells. TCRdb's copy holds only in-frame clones and misses some; the assay was immunoSEQ multiplex PCR. Of roughly 130,000 clones listed, around 94% were seen once; the top ten hold 0.02% to 0.025%. Thymus tissue was removed during corrective cardiac surgery. Specimen: thymus tissue. Receptors originate from a boy younger than two with a congenital heart defect but otherwise immunologically healthy.

The chain couples TRBV5-1 to TRBJ2-3, with 8 bases matching TRBD1. Germline V gene sequence: CDR1 SGHRS, CDR2 YFSETQ. The CDR3 totals 14 residues. Germline trimming cut 1 base from V and 2 bases from J; bases unmatched to any gene: 0. The CDR3 reads CASSLQGATDTQYF. In DNA form, the CDR3 reads TGCGCCAGCAGCTTGCAGGGGGCCACAGATACGCAGTATTTT. Full variable domain (rest looked up from reference TRBV5-1 and TRBJ2-3): KAGVTQTPRYLIKTRGQQVTLSCSPISGHRSVSWYQQTPGQGLQFLFEYFSETQRNKGNFPGRFSGRQFSNSRSEMNVSTLELGDSALYLCASSLQGATDTQYFGPGTRLTVL.

This clone was seen a single time. The chain recombines TRBV9 with TRBJ2-7, with D perhaps TRBD1 or TRBD2 (5 bases each). The CDR3 runs to 14 residues. Germline lookup yields CDR1 SGDLS and CDR2 YYNGEE. Trimming left V 3 bases short and J 3 bases short, with 13 bases between. CDR3 nucleotide sequence: TGTGCCAGCAGCGCCCAGGGCGGGCGCTACGAGCAGTACTTC. Its translation: CASSAQGGRYEQYF.

This sequence joins TRBV5-1 and TRBJ1-1, with 12 bases lining up with TRBD1. Germline V CDR1 and CDR2: SGHRS, YFSETQ. After removal of 4 bases from V and 0 bases from J, the junction contained 4 bases not matched to a gene. The CDR3 loop spans 16 amino acids. The CDR3 protein is CASSPGQGAVNTEAFF. CDR3 coding DNA: TGCGCCAGCAGCCCGGGACAGGGGGCGGTGAACACTGAAGCTTTCTTT.

The chain combines TRBV2 with TRBJ2-3; 13 nucleotides align to TRBD2. The germline V gene encodes CDR1 SNHLY and CDR2 FYNNEI. V shed 4 bases, J shed 5 bases, and the junction held 12 bases outside the gene matches. The CDR3 runs to 18 residues. The CDR3 reads CASSGSKGLAGFGDTQYF. The CDR3 DNA is TGTGCCAGCAGTGGGAGCAAGGGACTAGCGGGGTTCGGAGATACGCAGTATTTT. Looking up the rest from reference TRBV2 and TRBJ2-3 gives the full variable domain: EPEVTQTPSHQVTQMGQEVILRCVPISNHLYFYWYRQILGQKVEFLVSFYNNEISEKSEIFDDQFSVERPDGSNFTLKIRSTKLEDSAMYFCASSGSKGLAGFGDTQYFGPGTRLTVL.

The chain is built from TRBV7-9 and TRBJ2-5; 7 bases match TRBD1. The CDR3 length is 17 residues. The germline V gene encodes CDR1 SEHNR and CDR2 FQNEAQ (reference sequence). With V trimmed by 4 bases and J by 1 base, 12 bases remained unmatched. The CDR3 loop reads CASSSMPGQAAQETQYF. Here the CDR3 DNA reads TGTGCCAGCAGCTCTATGCCTGGACAGGCGGCCCAAGAGACCCAGTACTTC.

J is TRBJ2-7 and V is TRBV12-5; TRBD1 aligns across 7 bases. V was clipped by 2 bases and J by 6 bases; unmatched bases: 10. CDR1 and CDR2 (germline): LGHNT, FRNRAP. The CDR3 is 15 residues long. CDR3 nucleotides: TGTGCTAGTGGTTTGACAGGGGATTCTTCATGCGAGCAGTACTTC. Translated, it gives CASGLTGDSSCEQYF.

The J gene is TRBJ2-7, the V gene TRBV28; D is undetermined. V was clipped by 4 bases and J by 1 base, with 11 bases between them. CDR1 MDHEN and CDR2 SYDVKM come from the germline V gene. The CDR3 runs to 14 residues. CDR3 sequence (DNA): TGTGCCAGCAGTTCCTGGACGGCTTCCTACGAGCAGTACTTC. It codes for CASSSWTASYEQYF.

V and J are TRBV10-2 and TRBJ1-5; D is unclear. CDR1 and CDR2 (germline): WSHSY, SAAADI. The CDR3 length is 16 residues. V was cut by 2 bases and J by 4 bases, with 15 bases left in between. The chain's CDR3 is CASSEKGSRENQPQHF. CDR3 coding DNA: TGCGCCAGCAGTGAGAAAGGGTCCCGAGAAAATCAGCCCCAGCATTTT.

For the CDR3, the DNA is TGTGCCAGCAGTTTAGCGGCAGGGGGAGGCTACACCTTC. The encoded protein is CASSLAAGGGYTF. The chain carries TRBV28 and TRBJ1-2, with TRBD1 identical over 7 bases. V lost 2 bases to trimming and J lost 8 bases; unmatched junction nucleotides: 5. This CDR3 is 13 amino acids long. The germline gives CDR1 MDHEN, CDR2 SYDVKM.

The V call is TRBV2, the J call TRBJ2-7, with TRBD2 as a possible D gene (7 bases). Trimming shortened V by 8 bases and J by 5 bases, and 19 bases separated the two germline ends. CDR3 length equals 14 residues. The germline V gene encodes CDR1 SNHLY and CDR2 FYNNEI. The CDR3 nucleotides are TGTGCCAGCTCCCGGACGGGGGGCCTGAACGAGCAGTACTTC. Its translation: CASSRTGGLNEQYF.

The chain links TRBV6-5 to TRBJ1-1; perhaps TRBD1 as D (5 bases). CDR3 size: 11 residues. The V and J ends lost 5 bases and 7 bases respectively, with 8 bases between them. The germline V gene encodes CDR1 MNHEY and CDR2 SVGAGI. The CDR3 loop reads CASSHRHEAFF. CDR3 nucleotides: TGTGCCAGCAGTCACAGGCATGAAGCTTTCTTT.

This chain links TRBV5-1 with TRBJ1-2, with D possibly TRBD1 on 6 matching bases. V lost 4 bases and J lost 6, with 16 bases in between. CDR3 length equals 14 residues. CDR1 and CDR2 from the germline V gene are SGHRS and YFSETQ. CDR3 region: CASSAPQGVDGYTF. The CDR3, as DNA: TGCGCCAGCAGCGCGCCACAGGGAGTGGATGGCTACACCTTC.

The chain joins TRBV28 to TRBJ2-3; 10 bases are a match to TRBD1. The CDR3 loop spans 17 amino acids. With 6 bases clipped from V and 3 bases from J, the junction kept 12 bases outside the gene matches. Germline loops: CDR1 MDHEN, CDR2 SYDVKM. This chain's CDR3 is CASRNIAGTGVTDTQYF. CDR3 coding DNA: TGTGCCAGCAGGAATATTGCCGGGACAGGGGTAACAGATACGCAGTATTTT.

With regard to this clone: Other DNA sequences in this sample translate to the same CDR3. J is TRBJ1-1 and V is TRBV14; D remains ambiguous. CDR1 is SGHDN and CDR2 is FVKESK in the germline V gene. V was pared by 1 base and J by 0 bases, with 9 bases between. This CDR3 has 15 residues. CDR3 sequence reads: CASSQGKGLNTEAFF. The CDR3 DNA follows: TGTGCCAGCAGCCAAGGGAAGGGCTTGAACACTGAAGCTTTCTTT.

This chain links TRBV27 with TRBJ1-2; 12 positions match TRBD1. The J segment lost 2 bases and the V segment lost 4 bases, leaving 11 bases of the junction unmatched. This CDR3 is built from 18 residues. CDR1 and CDR2 (germline): MNHEY, SMNVEV (reference sequence). CDR3 nucleotide sequence: TGTGCCAGCAGTTCATACCGGGACAGGGGGCCCTCCAACTATGGCTACACCTTC. Protein sequence: CASSSYRDRGPSNYGYTF.

The chain recombines TRBV10-2 with TRBJ1-1; D gene ambiguous. V was cut by 7 bases and J by 4 bases, with 13 bases left in between. Germline V gene data show CDR1 as WSHSY and CDR2 as SAAADI. The CDR3 extends over 13 amino acids. As DNA, the CDR3 is TGCGCCAGCACCGTGAAGTGGGGCACTGAAGCTTTCTTT. This gives the protein CASTVKWGTEAFF.

The genes are TRBV4-3 and TRBJ2-5; 8 bases fit TRBD2. The CDR3 length is 15 residues. V shed 1 base, J shed 5 bases, and the junction held 6 bases outside the gene matches. The germline CDR1 and CDR2 sequences are LGHNA and YSLEER. Here the CDR3 DNA reads TGCGCCAGCAGCCAAGGGACTAGCCGTCGGGAGACCCAGTACTTC. Translated: CASSQGTSRRETQYF.